The 3 T cell receptor beta chains below come from one sample, sequenced in a study of T cell changes during pregnancy in multiple sclerosis. This table comes from immunoSEQ multiplex PCR, and its TCRdb copy is limited to in-frame clones, with some not included. This table holds tens of thousands of clones, 91% found once. The starting material was CD8+ T cells from peripheral blood mononuclear cells, obtained after pregnancy. The receptors originated from a female donor with multiple sclerosis, enrolled in a pregnancy study.

J is TRBJ1-1 and V is TRBV27, with D unclear. CDR1 and CDR2 from the germline V gene are MNHEY and SMNVEV (reference sequence). The V and J ends lost 8 bases and 4 bases respectively, with 8 bases between them. The CDR3 sequence is 11 residues long. Here the CDR3 DNA reads TGTGCCAGCGCGTCGGGCACTGAAGCTTTCTTT. This encodes CASASGTEAFF.

V gene TRBV4-1 combines with J gene TRBJ1-3; D is undetermined. The V end lost 0 bases, the J end lost 3 bases, and 15 bases lay between the germline ends. Germline assignment: CDR1 MGHRA and CDR2 YSYEKL. CDR3 length: 17 residues. The CDR3 DNA reads as TGCGCCAGCAGCCAAGAGCGTCCACCCGCAGGTGGAAACACCATATATTTT. Protein: CASSQERPPAGGNTIYF.

The rearrangement links TRBV2 to TRBJ1-2, with TRBD1 identical over 7 bases. The germline gives CDR1 SNHLY, CDR2 FYNNEI. Germline trimming cut 2 bases from V and 4 bases from J; bases unmatched to any gene: 7. The CDR3 is 15 amino acids. The CDR3, as DNA: TGTGCCAGCAGTGAATCCCTCGCAGGGGGCTATGGCTACACCTTC. This codes for CASSESLAGGYGYTF.